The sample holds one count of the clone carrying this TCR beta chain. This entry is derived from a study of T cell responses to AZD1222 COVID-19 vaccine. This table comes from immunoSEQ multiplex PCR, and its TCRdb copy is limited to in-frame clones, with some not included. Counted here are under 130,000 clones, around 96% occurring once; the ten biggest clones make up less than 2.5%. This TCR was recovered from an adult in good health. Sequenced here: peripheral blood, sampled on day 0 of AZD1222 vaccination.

In nucleotides, the CDR3 is TGTGCCAGCAGAGTACAGGAGAACACTGAAGCTTTCTTT. Residues: CASRVQENTEAFF. This chain joins TRBV7-6 and TRBJ1-1; D perhaps matches TRBD1 (5 bases). The germline CDR1 and CDR2 sequences are SGHVS and FNYEAQ. V was pared by 6 bases and J by 1 base, with 9 bases between. CDR3 size: 13 residues.